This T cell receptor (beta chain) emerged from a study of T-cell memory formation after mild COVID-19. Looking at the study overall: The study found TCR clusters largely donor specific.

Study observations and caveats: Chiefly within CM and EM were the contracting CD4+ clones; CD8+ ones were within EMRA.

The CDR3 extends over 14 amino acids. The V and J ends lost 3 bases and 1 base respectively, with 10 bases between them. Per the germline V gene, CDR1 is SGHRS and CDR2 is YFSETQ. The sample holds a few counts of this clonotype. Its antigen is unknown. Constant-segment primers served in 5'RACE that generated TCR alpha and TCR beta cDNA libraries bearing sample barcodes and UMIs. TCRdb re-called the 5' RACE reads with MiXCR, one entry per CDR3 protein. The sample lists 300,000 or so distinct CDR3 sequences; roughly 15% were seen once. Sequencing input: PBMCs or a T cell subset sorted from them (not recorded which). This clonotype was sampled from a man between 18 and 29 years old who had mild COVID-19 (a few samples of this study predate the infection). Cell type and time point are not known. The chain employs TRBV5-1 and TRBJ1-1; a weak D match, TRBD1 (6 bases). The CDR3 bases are TGCGCCAGCAGCTGGTGGGGGGCGAACACTGAAGCTTTCTTT. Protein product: CASSWWGANTEAFF.